This T cell receptor beta chain came from a study of blood T cells in healthy people across ages. The J segment lost 4 bases and the V segment lost 0 bases, leaving 5 bases of the junction unmatched. The CDR3 totals 16 residues. From germline, CDR1 is SGHRS and CDR2 YFSETQ. Using a J-beta primer mix together with a sample-barcoded 5' primer, a second PCR was run for roughly 6 to 12 cycles. TCRdb fed the 5' RACE reads into MiXCR, producing one record per CDR3 protein. The sample yields roughly 1,500,000 distinct CDR3 sequences, roughly 32% seen once. This clonotype has more than one count but fewer than ten.

The source material was blood. The TCR originated in a woman aged 30 to 39 in good health. The chain has TRBV5-1 and TRBJ2-1; TRBD1 aligns across 9 bases. This chain's CDR3 is CASSLGDRDLYNEQFF. The CDR3 nucleotides are TGCGCCAGCAGCTTGGGGGACAGGGATCTTTACAATGAGCAGTTCTTC.